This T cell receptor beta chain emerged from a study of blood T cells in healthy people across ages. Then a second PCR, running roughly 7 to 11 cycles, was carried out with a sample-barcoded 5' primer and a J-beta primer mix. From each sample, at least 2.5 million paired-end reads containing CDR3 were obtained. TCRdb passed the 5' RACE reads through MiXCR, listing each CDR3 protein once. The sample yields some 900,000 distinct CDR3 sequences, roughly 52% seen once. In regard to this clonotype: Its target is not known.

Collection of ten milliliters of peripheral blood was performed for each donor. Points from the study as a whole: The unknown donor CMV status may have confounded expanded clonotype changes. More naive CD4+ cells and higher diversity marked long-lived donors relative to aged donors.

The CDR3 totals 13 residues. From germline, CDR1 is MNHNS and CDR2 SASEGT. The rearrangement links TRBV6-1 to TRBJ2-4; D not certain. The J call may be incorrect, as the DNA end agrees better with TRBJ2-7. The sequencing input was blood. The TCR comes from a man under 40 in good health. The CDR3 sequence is CASNTKPHYEQYF. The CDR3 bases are TGTGCCAGCAATACGAAACCCCACTACGAGCAGTACTTC.